This T cell receptor (beta chain) appears in the sequencing data of a study of cytomegalovirus exposure and HLA in healthy donors. Notes on this clone: Its antigen remains unidentified.

CDR1 is SGHRS, CDR2 YFSETQ, per germline. V lost 4 bases and J lost 5; bases outside the gene matches: 10. The CDR3 runs 17 residues. Study-level points and caveats: Sequence variants that were highly shared formed a cluster that was likely a sequencing artifact. CMV serostatus was the sole immune exposure data available.

Primers included in the PCR were 60 Vbeta and 13 Jbeta primers. The protocol was immunoSEQ multiplex PCR, while the TCRdb copy is restricted to in-frame clones and leaves out a portion. Seen here are approximately 170,000 clones, roughly four fifths observed once, and the top ten hold roughly 0.82%. The chain links TRBV5-1 to TRBJ2-3; the match to TRBD2 covers 13 bases. The specimen was PBMCs. This receptor was taken from a female donor in good health and CMV-seronegative. As DNA, the CDR3 is TGCGCCAGCAGCAGGGAAGGACTAGCGGGGGTCAGAGATACGCAGTATTTT. Residues: CASSREGLAGVRDTQYF.